These T cell receptor beta chains were read from a single sample in a study of T cell responses to AZD1222 COVID-19 vaccine. Profiled with immunoSEQ multiplex PCR; TCRdb holds only in-frame clones, not every one. Seen here are some 140,000 clones, more than 85% observed once, and the top ten hold approximately 1.6%. The source material was peripheral blood, sampled on day 0 of AZD1222 vaccination. These receptors were taken from an adult in good health. The CDR3 runs from the conserved cysteine through the conserved F or W. The D gene is left open where the match is weak. The listing skips clone size in some rows; elsewhere it reads once, few, many or a size class.

v_call	d_call	j_call	clone_size	cdr3_aa	cdr3_nt
TRBV5-1	NA	TRBJ2-7	NA	CASSLVGQLYEQYF	TGCGCCAGCAGCTTGGTTGGACAGCTCTACGAGCAGTACTTC
TRBV7-2	NA	TRBJ1-6	NA	CASSYDPGGSLHF	TGTGCCAGCAGCTACGACCCCGGTGGGTCCCTCCACTTT
TRBV19	NA	TRBJ1-2	NA	CASQRGQGNYGYTF	TGTGCCAGCCAGAGGGGCCAGGGGAACTATGGCTACACCTTC
TRBV4-2	NA	TRBJ2-7	NA	CASSQQKGGAALQPYEQYF	TGTGCCAGCAGCCAACAAAAGGGGGGGGCAGCTCTTCAGCCCTACGAGCAGTACTTC
TRBV3-1/TRBV3-2	NA	TRBJ2-4	NA	CASSPDSKNIQYF	TGTGCCAGCAGCCCGGACTCCAAAAACATTCAGTACTTC
TRBV28	NA	TRBJ1-2	few	CASSFQADGYTF	TGTGCCAGCAGTTTTCAGGCGGATGGCTACACCTTC
TRBV15	TRBD1	TRBJ2-3	once	CATSPRTGITDTQYF	TGTGCCACCAGCCCGCGGACAGGTATCACAGATACGCAGTATTTT
TRBV6-5	NA	TRBJ1-2	once	CASIPSGGANYGYTF	TGTGCCAGCATTCCCTCCGGGGGAGCTAACTATGGCTACACCTTC
TRBV18	NA	TRBJ2-5	NA	CASSLGEEETQYF	TGTGCCAGCTCATTAGGTGAAGAAGAGACCCAGTACTTC
TRBV9	NA	TRBJ2-1	NA	CASSVQMGEQFF	TGTGCCAGCAGCGTCCAAATGGGTGAGCAGTTCTTC
TRBV4-2	NA	TRBJ1-5	NA	CASSQDPGNREPQHF	TGTGCCAGCAGCCAAGATCCGGGGAACAGGGAGCCCCAGCATTTT
TRBV5-6	TRBD2	TRBJ2-5	NA	CASSLSGGRETQYF	TGTGCCAGCAGCTTATCCGGGGGGAGAGAGACCCAGTACTTC
TRBV28	TRBD1	TRBJ2-5	NA	CASSLGTGGPRAQYF	TGTGCCAGCAGCCTAGGGACAGGAGGCCCCAGGGCCCAGTACTTC
TRBV27	NA	TRBJ2-2	NA	CASSRATGELFF	TGTGCCAGCAGCAGGGCCACCGGGGAGCTGTTTTTT
TRBV7-3	NA	TRBJ1-6	NA	CASSLGPGRAGSPLHF	TGTGCCAGCAGCTTAGGTCCTGGTAGGGCGGGTTCACCCCTCCACTTT
TRBV13	NA	TRBJ1-1	NA	CASSLAAGGLNTEAFF	TGTGCCAGCAGCCTCGCAGCGGGGGGCTTGAACACTGAAGCTTTCTTT
TRBV2	NA	TRBJ1-2	NA	CASSESGRGFGYTF	TGTGCCAGCAGTGAGTCGGGCAGAGGCTTTGGCTACACCTTC
TRBV5-4	TRBD2	TRBJ2-7	NA	CASSLEPPGLAGYEQYF	TGTGCCAGCAGCTTGGAGCCCCCGGGACTAGCGGGCTACGAGCAGTACTTC
TRBV5-6	NA	TRBJ2-7	NA	CASSLVQQAQYF	TGTGCCAGCAGCTTGGTCCAGCAAGCGCAGTACTTC
TRBV3-1/TRBV3-2	TRBD2	TRBJ2-4	NA	CASSQARSGREAKNIQYF	TGTGCCAGCAGCCAAGCTCGTAGCGGGAGGGAAGCCAAAAACATTCAGTACTTC
TRBV7-9	TRBD2	TRBJ2-1	once	CASNQLAGGTYSYNEQFF	TGTGCCAGCAACCAACTAGCGGGGGGGACATACTCCTACAATGAGCAGTTCTTC
TRBV19	NA	TRBJ1-3	NA	CASSPQGRGNTIYF	TGTGCCAGTAGTCCCCAGGGTAGGGGAAACACCATATATTTT
TRBV7-2	TRBD2	TRBJ2-2	NA	CASSLKRGGPGELFF	TGTGCCAGCAGCTTAAAGCGGGGGGGCCCCGGGGAGCTGTTTTTT
TRBV5-4	TRBD2	TRBJ2-1	NA	CASSLVLAHYNEQFF	TGTGCCAGCAGCTTGGTACTAGCGCATTACAATGAGCAGTTCTTC
TRBV30	NA	TRBJ1-4	NA	CALEAPGPTNEKLFF	TGTGCCCTGGAGGCGCCCGGCCCAACTAATGAAAAACTGTTTTTT
TRBV10-3	TRBD2	TRBJ2-7	NA	CAIRERERDEQYF	TGTGCCATCAGGGAGCGGGAGAGGGACGAGCAGTACTTC
TRBV18	NA	TRBJ1-4	NA	CASSPQTAATNEKLFF	TGTGCCAGCTCACCACAAACGGCTGCAACTAATGAAAAACTGTTTTTT
TRBV18	TRBD2	TRBJ2-5	once	CASSLLAGSDQETQYF	TGTGCCAGCTCATTACTAGCGGGGAGTGACCAAGAGACCCAGTACTTC
TRBV25-1	NA	TRBJ2-2	NA	CASSADLFPGELFF	TGTGCCAGCAGTGCGGACTTGTTCCCCGGGGAGCTGTTTTTT
TRBV6-5	NA	TRBJ1-1	NA	CASNIWGTEAFF	TGTGCCAGCAATATCTGGGGCACTGAAGCTTTCTTT
TRBV5-1	NA	TRBJ1-1	few	CASTKGENTEAFF	TGCGCCAGCACCAAGGGGGAGAACACTGAAGCTTTCTTT
TRBV15	NA	TRBJ2-3	NA	CATSRDVGRGTDTQYF	TGTGCCACCAGCAGAGACGTTGGCAGGGGCACAGATACGCAGTATTTT
TRBV4-1	TRBD1	TRBJ2-1	NA	CASSQGNGRGLGNEQFF	TGCGCCAGCAGCCAAGGGAATGGCAGGGGGCTGGGCAATGAGCAGTTCTTC
TRBV5-6	NA	TRBJ1-3	NA	CASSLGGLWNTIYF	TGTGCCAGCAGCTTGGGAGGGTTGTGGAACACCATATATTTT
TRBV11-2	NA	TRBJ1-2	NA	CASSPRDGNYGYTF	TGTGCCAGCAGCCCCCGCGATGGGAACTATGGCTACACCTTC
TRBV11-2	TRBD1	TRBJ1-6	NA	CASSPGTGLENSPLHF	TGTGCCAGCAGCCCGGGGACAGGGTTGGAGAATTCACCCCTCCACTTT
TRBV5-6	NA	TRBJ1-2	NA	CASSLVPGLGNYGYTF	TGTGCCAGCAGCTTAGTTCCCGGGCTGGGCAACTATGGCTACACCTTC
TRBV9	TRBD1	TRBJ1-1	NA	CASSVDPTGGVNTEAFF	TGTGCCAGCAGCGTAGATCCCACAGGGGGCGTTAACACTGAAGCTTTCTTT
TRBV5-1	NA	TRBJ2-5	NA	CASSPHQETQYF	TGCGCCAGCAGCCCCCACCAAGAGACCCAGTACTTC
TRBV7-8	NA	TRBJ2-7	NA	CASSHLRGRDEQYF	TGTGCCAGCAGCCACCTGCGGGGCCGGGACGAGCAGTACTTC
TRBV7-3	TRBD1	TRBJ1-1	NA	CASSLGTVNTEAFF	TGTGCCAGCAGCTTAGGGACAGTGAACACTGAAGCTTTCTTT
TRBV5-1	TRBD2	TRBJ2-5	NA	CASSLDGGGEETQYF	TGCGCCAGCAGCTTGGATGGCGGGGGGGAAGAGACCCAGTACTTC
TRBV9	NA	TRBJ1-6	once	CASSVGREYNSPLHF	TGTGCCAGCAGCGTAGGCAGAGAATATAATTCACCCCTCCACTTT
TRBV9	TRBD2	TRBJ2-3	NA	CASSPLAGGTTDTQYF	TGTGCCAGCAGCCCTTTAGCGGGGGGGACCACAGATACGCAGTATTTT
TRBV28	NA	TRBJ1-2	NA	CASSSGGYGYTF	TGTGCCAGCAGTTCTGGTGGCTATGGCTACACCTTC
TRBV7-3	TRBD2	TRBJ2-1	NA	CASSLRSGSNNEQFF	TGTGCCAGCAGCTTAAGGAGCGGGAGTAACAATGAGCAGTTCTTC
TRBV7-9	TRBD1	TRBJ2-1	NA	CASSRGQYNEQFF	TGTGCCAGCAGCAGGGGACAGTACAATGAGCAGTTCTTC
TRBV7-3	TRBD2	TRBJ2-1	NA	CASSFLGWREGRDNEQFF	TGTGCCAGCAGCTTCCTCGGCTGGCGGGAGGGCCGCGACAATGAGCAGTTCTTC